The 23 T cell receptor beta chains in this list originate from one sample, sequenced in a study of post-analysis software for immune sequencing data. Unique molecular identifiers were built into the TCR beta cDNA libraries. TCRdb analysed the PCR reads with MiXCR anew, one entry per CDR3 protein. The data show 400,000 to 500,000 distinct CDR3 sequences, approximately 42% seen once. Findings of the study overall: Patients showed TRBV5-6, TRBV5-1 and TRBV20-1 among about five TRBV segments more frequent than in controls.

No antigen has been assigned to these receptors. The sample was blood. These receptors came from a girl aged 2 to 9 with multiple sclerosis.

This clonotype appeared once. The chain links TRBV11-2 to TRBJ1-1, with D tentatively TRBD1 (5 bases). CDR1 and CDR2 from the germline V gene are SGHAT and FQNNGV. V was pared by 1 base and J by 5 bases, with 11 bases between. The CDR3 is 14 residues long. CDR3 region: CASSLGGYWTEAFF. In DNA, the CDR3 is TGTGCCAGCAGCTTAGGGGGGTATTGGACTGAAGCTTTCTTT.

The rearrangement links TRBV11-2 to TRBJ2-2; D call uncertain. The V and J ends lost 6 bases and 1 base respectively, with 12 bases between them. CDR3 length: 15 residues. The germline CDR1 and CDR2 sequences are SGHAT and FQNNGV. The CDR3 DNA reads TGTGCCAGCAGGATTACCGACCTGAACACCGGGGAGCTGTTTTTT. Translation gives CASRITDLNTGELFF.

The CDR3 is CASSLGRGVNNEQFF. In nucleotides, the CDR3 is TGCGCCAGCAGCTTGGGACGGGGGGTAAACAATGAGCAGTTCTTC. The chain recombines TRBV5-1 with TRBJ2-1; 7 bases align to TRBD2. Trimming at V came to 0 bases and at J to 5 bases, leaving 5 bases not matched to a gene. Germline CDR1 SGHRS, CDR2 YFSETQ. This CDR3 is built from 15 residues.

This clonotype was observed a few times. CDR3 DNA sequence: TGCGCCAGCAGTGAGAGTCGTGACCCGACGAACAATGAGCAGTTCTTC. Amino acid sequence: CASSESRDPTNNEQFF. The chain combines TRBV10-1 with TRBJ2-1; D is ambiguous. The CDR3 sequence is 16 residues long. V shed 2 bases and J shed 5 bases, with 16 bases lying between them. The germline gives CDR1 WNHNN, CDR2 SYGVQD (reference sequence).

This clonotype was counted a few times. The chain couples TRBV12-3 or TRBV12-4 to TRBJ2-5; 11 bases fit TRBD2. Trimming removed 5 bases from V and 5 bases from J; junction bases left unmatched: 16. This CDR3 comprises 18 residues. Written as DNA, the CDR3 is TGTGCCAGCAGTCTTCGCCGGGGTAGCGGGGGGGGCGGTGAGACCCAGTACTTC. Protein product: CASSLRRGSGGGGETQYF.

This chain links TRBV4-1 with TRBJ1-1; 7 nucleotides line up with TRBD1. Germline CDR1 and CDR2: MGHRA and YSYEKL. The CDR3 is made up of 15 amino acids. Losses at the gene ends were 0 bases for V and 6 bases for J; bases not matched to a gene: 7. The CDR3, as DNA: TGCGCCAGCAGCCAAGAAGGAACAGGGGATGCTGAAGCTTTCTTT. Its translation is CASSQEGTGDAEAFF.

This chain links TRBV2 with TRBJ1-3; 10 bases are shared with TRBD1. Trimming cost V 4 bases and J 4 bases; bases outside gene matches: 4. The CDR3 runs 15 residues. The germline CDR1 and CDR2 sequences are SNHLY and FYNNEI. CDR3 residues: CASSGQGARGNTIYF. Written as DNA, the CDR3 is TGTGCCAGCAGTGGACAGGGGGCGAGAGGAAACACCATATATTTT.

This clonotype was detected only a few times. This CDR3 reads CASSLWGLAGDTQYF. In DNA, the CDR3 is TGTGCCAGCAGCTTATGGGGGTTAGCGGGGGATACGCAGTATTTT. This rearrangement joins TRBV7-2 to TRBJ2-3; 8 positions match TRBD2. Germline-derived CDR1 and CDR2 are SGHTA and FQGNSA. CDR3 length equals 15 residues. The V gene end was trimmed by 2 bases and the J gene end by 6 bases; junction bases not matched to a gene: 7.

The chain links TRBV24-1 to TRBJ2-1; perhaps D is TRBD1 or TRBD2 (6 bases each). V was shortened by 3 bases and J by 9 bases, with 8 bases between the two germline ends. The CDR3 has 12 residues. Germline loops: CDR1 KGHDR, CDR2 SFDVKD. The CDR3 loop reads CATSDKGGEQFF. DNA of the CDR3: TGTGCCACCAGTGATAAGGGGGGTGAGCAGTTCTTC.

This clonotype was observed once. The chain combines TRBV20-1 with TRBJ2-5; D gene uncertain. Trimming left V 7 bases short and J 5 bases short, with 14 bases between. The CDR3 consists of 12 residues. CDR1 and CDR2 from the germline V gene are DFQATT and SNEGSKA (reference sequence). CDR3 residues: CSVQGRLETQYF. DNA of the CDR3: TGCAGTGTTCAAGGCAGGTTGGAGACCCAGTACTTC.

V is TRBV6-1 and J is TRBJ1-2, with TRBD1 matching 7 bases. Germline trimming cut 4 bases from V and 2 bases from J; bases unmatched to any gene: 10. CDR1 is MNHNS and CDR2 is SASEGT in the germline V gene. The CDR3 extends over 16 amino acids. CDR3: CASSGRNRGGNYGYTF. The CDR3 bases are TGTGCCAGCAGTGGCCGAAACAGGGGCGGAAACTATGGCTACACCTTC.

This chain joins TRBV27 and TRBJ2-5, with D perhaps TRBD2 (5 bases). The J call is in doubt because the DNA end fits TRBJ2-7 better. There are 15 residues in the CDR3. The germline CDR1 and CDR2 sequences are MNHEY and SMNVEV (reference sequence). The CDR3 sequence is CASSILPGTTGEQYF. CDR3 DNA sequence: TGTGCCAGCAGTATCCTTCCGGGAACCACCGGCGAGCAGTACTTC.

A few counts support this clonotype. The chain is built from TRBV5-6 and TRBJ2-3; the D gene is possibly TRBD2 (6 bases). Germline V gene sequence: CDR1 SGHDT, CDR2 YYEEEE. This CDR3 contains 15 residues. Deletions cut 0 bases from V and 4 bases from J, with 12 bases between. The CDR3 DNA is TGTGCCAGCAGCTTGGACGCGGGAATAGCAGATACGCAGTATTTT. Protein product: CASSLDAGIADTQYF. The full variable domain, rest sourced from reference TRBV5-6 and TRBJ2-3, is DAGVTQSPTHLIKTRGQQVTLRCSPKSGHDTVSWYQQALGQGPQFIFQYYEEEERQRGNFPDRFSGHQFPNYSSELNVNALLLGDSALYLCASSLDAGIADTQYFGPGTRLTVL.

This clonotype was seen at least ten times. The rearrangement joins TRBV6-5 to TRBJ2-7, with D hard to call. This CDR3 spans 13 amino acids. The V and J ends lost 2 bases and 2 bases respectively, with 7 bases between them. Germline V gene sequence: CDR1 MNHEY, CDR2 SVGAGI. CDR3 amino acids: CASSYAMAYEQYF. Here the CDR3 DNA reads TGTGCCAGCAGTTACGCCATGGCCTACGAGCAGTACTTC.

The V gene is TRBV6-1, the J gene TRBJ2-4; D remains ambiguous. The closer fit of TRBJ2-7 to the DNA end suggests the J call may be wrong. The CDR3 covers 13 residues. In germline, CDR1 is MNHNS, CDR2 SASEGT. For the CDR3, the DNA is TGTGCCAGCAGTGATAGACTTCTCTACGAGCAGTACTTC. Translation: CASSDRLLYEQYF.

This chain uses TRBV7-6 with TRBJ1-1; D remains ambiguous. With 5 bases removed from V and 2 bases from J, the gap between germline ends came to 15 bases. CDR1 is SGHVS, CDR2 FNYEAQ, per germline. The CDR3 length is 15 residues. The CDR3 here is CASSATFDLNTEAFF. The CDR3 coding sequence is TGTGCCAGCAGCGCCACATTTGACCTAAACACTGAAGCTTTCTTT.

This clonotype was seen more than once but under ten times. J is TRBJ2-1 and V is TRBV18, with 10 positions matching TRBD1. Germline V gene lookup returns CDR1 KGHSH and CDR2 LQKENI. V gave up 1 base and J gave up 6 bases; unmatched junction bases: 6. The CDR3 loop spans 16 amino acids. The DNA for the CDR3 is TGTGCCAGCTCACCACTCGGGACAGGGGTTTCCAATGAGCAGTTCTTC. Translation: CASSPLGTGVSNEQFF.

The chain has TRBV12-3 or TRBV12-4 and TRBJ2-3; the match to TRBD1 covers 9 bases. The CDR3 is made up of 16 amino acids. Trimming cost V 6 bases and J 0 bases; bases outside gene matches: 7. The CDR3 region has the DNA TGTGCCAGCAGGCGACCGGGACAGGGCAGCACAGATACGCAGTATTTT. The encoded protein is CASRRPGQGSTDTQYF.

V and J are TRBV29-1 and TRBJ1-1, with 10 bases lining up with TRBD1. Germline assignment: CDR1 SQVTM and CDR2 ANQGSEA. The V gene end was trimmed by 5 bases and the J gene end by 11 bases; junction bases not matched to a gene: 14. This CDR3 spans 14 amino acids. The CDR3 bases are TGCAGCGTTCTCGACCTGGACAGGGGGGAGGGTGCTTTCTTT. Its translation: CSVLDLDRGEGAFF.

The chain's CDR3 is CASSQLAAGGNNEQFF. The CDR3 DNA reads TGTGCCAGCAGCCAACTAGCGGCCGGAGGGAACAATGAGCAGTTCTTC. The chain recombines TRBV3-1 with TRBJ2-1, with 7 positions matching TRBD2. CDR1 and CDR2 from the germline V gene are LGHDT and YNNKEL (reference sequence). The CDR3 contains 16 residues. Trimming at V came to 2 bases and at J to 5 bases, leaving 9 bases not matched to a gene.

This sequence joins TRBV7-9 and TRBJ2-7, with D perhaps TRBD2 (5 bases). In germline, CDR1 is SEHNR, CDR2 FQNEAQ (reference sequence). The CDR3 contains 14 residues. V lost 1 base and J 5 bases, leaving 12 bases between the germline ends. In DNA form, the CDR3 reads TGTGCCAGCAGCTTAGAAAACGGGATCAACGAGCAGTACTTC. This translates into CASSLENGINEQYF.

V usage is TRBV5-6 and J usage is TRBJ2-1; possible D gene TRBD1, 6 bases. This CDR3 has 15 residues. Germline loops: CDR1 SGHDT, CDR2 YYEEEE. The V end lost 2 bases, the J end lost 0 bases, and 9 bases lay between the germline ends. CDR3 region: CASSLQGHSYNEQFF. DNA for the CDR3: TGTGCCAGCAGCTTACAGGGTCACTCCTACAATGAGCAGTTCTTC.

This chain links TRBV6-2 or TRBV6-3 with TRBJ2-3, with 7 bases aligning to TRBD2. Germline CDR1 reads MNHEY; CDR2 reads SVGEGT. This CDR3 has 14 amino acids. Trimming at V came to 4 bases and at J to 2 bases, leaving 3 bases not matched to a gene. The CDR3: CASSSSGFTDTQYF. The CDR3 DNA is TGTGCCAGCAGTTCTAGCGGATTCACAGATACGCAGTATTTT.